This paragraph reports one T cell receptor (beta chain). Its antigen remains unknown. Trimming took off 0 bases at V and 4 bases at J, with 6 bases between the two ends. The germline CDR1 and CDR2 sequences are SGHTA and FQGNSA. This CDR3 contains 13 residues. The data originate from a study of CD8+ T cells in alopecia areata. Treatment defined: oral pan-JAK inhibitor, 5-10 mg twice daily. cDNA serving as the sequencing template came from extracted, reverse transcribed RNA. Clones were read by immunoSEQ multiplex PCR, and TCRdb kept only the in-frame ones, dropping some. The sample includes some 200,000 clones, 50% to 60% of them seen just once. Findings and limits, study-wide: Greater clonality was observed in lesional scalp samples, especially alopecia totalis/universalis, versus normal scalp.

The chain is built from TRBV7-2 and TRBJ1-2; possible D gene TRBD1, 5 bases. The specimen comprised CD4+ T cells sorted from blood, sampled at week 4, from a patient treated with tofacitinib. This TCR was sampled from a human donor with alopecia areata. The CDR3 DNA sequence: TGTGCCAGCAGCTTAGCGGGGCCCTATGGCTACACCTTC. Translating gives CASSLAGPYGYTF.